Listed below are T cell receptor beta chains from one sample, sequenced in a study of blood T cell repertoires in COVID-19. Data came from immunoSEQ multiplex PCR; TCRdb stores just in-frame clones and leaves some out. Of 250,000 or so clones in the sample, about 86% are singletons; the top ten hold approximately 3.6%. Sequencing input: PBMCs or T cells enriched from blood (not recorded which). Receptor source: a man aged 45 to 65 who had recovered from COVID-19. The CDR3 runs from the conserved cysteine through the conserved F or W. D genes are given only for firm matches. The size field is filled for only some rows; it gives once, few, many or a size class.

clone size	J gene	V gene	D gene	CDR3 protein	CDR3 DNA
NA	TRBJ2-5	TRBV5-4	NA	CASRGQGSQETQYF	TGTGCCAGCAGGGGTCAGGGGTCCCAAGAGACCCAGTACTTC
once	TRBJ1-2	TRBV11-2	NA	CASRQTDGIYGYTF	TGTGCCAGCAGACAAACGGACGGGATCTATGGCTACACCTTC
NA	TRBJ1-5	TRBV7-2	NA	CASSPQGNQPQHF	TGTGCCAGCAGCCCCCAGGGGAATCAGCCCCAGCATTTT
NA	TRBJ1-6	TRBV11-1	NA	CASSSDSTGSGIHF	TGTGCCAGCAGCTCCGACAGCACTGGGTCTGGTATCCACTTT
once	TRBJ1-6	TRBV7-2	NA	CASSLAAGPNSPLHF	TGTGCCAGCAGCTTAGCGGCAGGTCCCAATTCACCCCTCCACTTT
few	TRBJ1-2	TRBV10-1	NA	CASSESGDYGYTF	TGCGCCAGCAGTGAGTCGGGAGACTATGGCTACACCTTC
NA	TRBJ2-1	TRBV5-6	TRBD1	CASSVAGDRQQFF	TGTGCCAGCAGCGTGGCTGGGGACAGGCAACAGTTCTTC
NA	TRBJ2-7	TRBV7-9	TRBD1	CASSGIVRDSTSYEQYF	TGTGCCAGCAGCGGAATAGTCAGGGACAGTACCTCCTACGAGCAGTACTTC
NA	TRBJ1-6	TRBV5-5	TRBD1	CASSLQGADWNSPLHF	TGTGCCAGCAGCCTACAGGGGGCGGACTGGAATTCACCCCTCCACTTT
NA	TRBJ2-7	TRBV7-9	TRBD2	CASSLGGLIAGGLYEQYF	TGTGCCAGCAGCTTAGGTGGTCTGATAGCGGGAGGACTCTACGAGCAGTACTTC
once	TRBJ1-2	TRBV18	NA	CASSPGGKDYGYTF	TGTGCCAGCTCACCCGGAGGGAAAGACTATGGCTACACCTTC
few	TRBJ2-7	TRBV11-2	NA	CASSSGDYYEQYF	TGTGCCAGCAGCTCAGGGGACTACTACGAGCAGTACTTC
NA	TRBJ1-5	TRBV5-6	TRBD1	CASSSAATGGQPQHF	TGTGCCAGCAGCTCCGCCGCTACAGGGGGACAGCCCCAGCATTTT
NA	TRBJ2-3	TRBV7-2	NA	CASIERPGVGTQYF	TGTGCCAGCATCGAAAGACCCGGGGTGGGTACGCAGTATTTT
NA	TRBJ2-7	TRBV15	TRBD2	CATSRDTGTSDPLSYEQYF	TGTGCCACCAGCAGGGATACCGGGACTAGCGACCCTCTGAGCTACGAGCAGTACTTC
NA	TRBJ2-2	TRBV10-1	TRBD1	CASSESVGTVNTGELFF	TGCGCCAGCAGTGAGTCGGTTGGGACAGTAAACACCGGGGAGCTGTTTTTT
NA	TRBJ1-1	TRBV18	TRBD1	CASSPSDRATEAFF	TGTGCCAGCTCACCCTCCGACAGGGCCACTGAAGCTTTCTTT
NA	TRBJ1-2	TRBV6-4	TRBD1	CASKGERGHLTSYGYTF	TGTGCCAGCAAAGGGGAGAGGGGGCACCTCACTAGCTATGGCTACACCTTC
NA	TRBJ2-3	TRBV7-8	TRBD2	CASSLSGSGSFPDTQYF	TGTGCCAGCAGCTTATCGGGTAGCGGGAGTTTCCCAGATACGCAGTATTTT
NA	TRBJ1-1	TRBV7-3	NA	CASSFAWRTEAFF	TGTGCCAGCAGCTTCGCTTGGAGGACTGAAGCTTTCTTT
NA	TRBJ1-1	TRBV6-2/TRBV6-3	NA	CASSYSLAPVAEAFF	TGTGCCAGCAGTTACTCTCTGGCACCAGTCGCTGAAGCTTTCTTT
NA	TRBJ1-3	TRBV27	TRBD1	CASSLTPGGGGTIYF	TGTGCCAGCAGTTTAACCCCAGGGGGCGGTGGCACCATATATTTT
NA	TRBJ1-1	TRBV25-1	NA	CASSETTVAFF	TGTGCCAGCAGTGAAACCACAGTCGCTTTCTTT
NA	TRBJ2-1	TRBV7-2	TRBD2	CASSPRMAGANEQFF	TGTGCCAGCAGCCCCCGAATGGCGGGAGCCAATGAGCAGTTCTTC
NA	TRBJ2-7	TRBV11-2	TRBD2	CASSWGLTYEQYF	TGTGCCAGCAGCTGGGGACTAACCTACGAGCAGTACTTC
NA	TRBJ1-1	TRBV30	TRBD1	CAWTARGPERAFF	TGTGCCTGGACGGCCAGGGGGCCTGAGCGGGCTTTCTTT
NA	TRBJ2-3	TRBV10-3	NA	CAISTTRGSTDTQYF	TGTGCCATCAGTACCACCAGGGGAAGCACAGATACGCAGTATTTT
NA	TRBJ2-7	TRBV5-5	TRBD2	CASSWGGDEQYF	TGTGCCAGCAGCTGGGGAGGGGACGAGCAGTACTTC
NA	TRBJ2-3	TRBV9	TRBD2	CASSRTRIADTQYF	TGTGCCAGCAGCAGGACTAGGATCGCAGATACGCAGTATTTT
NA	TRBJ1-2	TRBV11-3	TRBD1	CASSFPGTGTYGYTF	TGTGCCAGCAGCTTTCCCGGGACAGGGACCTACGGCTACACCTTC
NA	TRBJ1-5	TRBV7-8	NA	CASSLAYGQGRQPQHF	TGTGCCAGCAGCTTAGCCTATGGCCAGGGGCGTCAGCCCCAGCATTTT
NA	TRBJ1-2	TRBV3-1/TRBV3-2	NA	CASSQGTVGYTF	TGTGCCAGCAGCCAAGGTACTGTGGGCTACACCTTC
NA	TRBJ2-5	TRBV7-8	NA	CASSFVGAFETQYF	TGTGCCAGCAGCTTTGTTGGAGCGTTTGAGACCCAGTACTTC
NA	TRBJ2-7	TRBV7-3	NA	CASSPGAGVPYEQYF	TGTGCCAGCAGCCCAGGAGCGGGCGTCCCCTACGAGCAGTACTTC
once	TRBJ2-1	TRBV21-1	NA	CASSKFLRDRAGCEQFF	TGTGCCAGCAGCAAATTCCTCCGGGACAGGGCTGGATGTGAGCAGTTCTTC
NA	TRBJ2-3	TRBV7-9	NA	CASSSSEAHTQYF	TGTGCCAGCAGTTCCTCCGAGGCGCATACGCAGTATTTT
NA	TRBJ2-1	TRBV27	TRBD2	CASSPGTRVYNEQFF	TGTGCCAGCAGTCCCGGGACTAGAGTATACAATGAGCAGTTCTTC
few	TRBJ2-2	TRBV6-5	NA	CASSYFQENTGELFF	TGTGCCAGCAGTTATTTCCAGGAGAACACCGGGGAGCTGTTTTTT
NA	TRBJ2-3	TRBV28	NA	CASSLPPGNTDTQYF	TGTGCCAGCAGTTTACCCCCAGGGAACACAGATACGCAGTATTTT
NA	TRBJ2-7	TRBV7-2	NA	CASSSGLGPYEQYF	TGTGCCAGCAGCTCGGGACTCGGCCCCTACGAGCAGTACTTC
NA	TRBJ2-7	TRBV18	NA	CASSPPGAYEQYF	TGTGCCAGCTCACCACCCGGTGCCTACGAGCAGTACTTC
NA	TRBJ2-3	TRBV12-5	NA	CASGLVHGASTDTQYF	TGTGCTAGTGGTTTGGTACATGGGGCTAGCACAGATACGCAGTATTTT
NA	TRBJ1-4	TRBV7-9	NA	CASSPLITNEKLFF	TGTGCCAGCAGCCCCCTTATAACTAATGAAAAACTGTTTTTT
few	TRBJ1-4	TRBV7-2	NA	CASSLTGPEKLFF	TGTGCCAGCAGCTTAACAGGGCCCGAAAAACTGTTTTTT
NA	TRBJ2-7	TRBV6-5	NA	CASSYGGAGIYEQYF	TGTGCCAGCAGTTATGGAGGGGCTGGGATCTACGAGCAGTACTTC
NA	TRBJ2-7	TRBV5-1	NA	CASSGRGQGISYEQYF	TGCGCCAGCAGCGGCCGGGGTCAGGGGATCTCCTACGAGCAGTACTTC
NA	TRBJ1-2	TRBV7-9	TRBD1	CASTREGTGGYGYTF	TGTGCCAGCACCCGGGAGGGGACAGGGGGATATGGCTACACCTTC
NA	TRBJ2-7	TRBV19	TRBD1	CASSISQGAYEQYF	TGTGCCAGTAGTATTTCACAGGGGGCCTACGAGCAGTACTTC
NA	TRBJ2-3	TRBV7-8	NA	CASSASHTDTQYF	TGTGCCAGCAGCGCGAGCCACACAGATACGCAGTATTTT
NA	TRBJ2-7	TRBV18	TRBD2	CASSPGSGGFEQYF	TGTGCCAGCTCCCCCGGGTCCGGGGGGTTCGAGCAGTACTTC
NA	TRBJ2-1	TRBV29-1	NA	CSAVPAGGYNEQFF	TGCAGCGCTGTTCCAGCGGGTGGGTACAATGAGCAGTTCTTC
NA	TRBJ2-7	TRBV7-9	NA	CASSPRTFSSYEQYF	TGTGCCAGCAGCCCCAGGACTTTCTCATCCTACGAGCAGTACTTC
once	TRBJ2-2	TRBV4-2	NA	CASGLGERENTGELFF	TGTGCCAGCGGGCTTGGCGAACGGGAGAACACCGGGGAGCTGTTTTTT
NA	TRBJ1-5	TRBV18	TRBD1	CASSLGQASQPQHF	TGTGCCAGCTCCCTAGGACAGGCCAGTCAGCCCCAGCATTTT
NA	TRBJ1-2	TRBV7-2	TRBD1	CASSLMGQGGYGYTF	TGTGCCAGCAGCTTAATGGGACAGGGAGGCTATGGCTACACCTTC